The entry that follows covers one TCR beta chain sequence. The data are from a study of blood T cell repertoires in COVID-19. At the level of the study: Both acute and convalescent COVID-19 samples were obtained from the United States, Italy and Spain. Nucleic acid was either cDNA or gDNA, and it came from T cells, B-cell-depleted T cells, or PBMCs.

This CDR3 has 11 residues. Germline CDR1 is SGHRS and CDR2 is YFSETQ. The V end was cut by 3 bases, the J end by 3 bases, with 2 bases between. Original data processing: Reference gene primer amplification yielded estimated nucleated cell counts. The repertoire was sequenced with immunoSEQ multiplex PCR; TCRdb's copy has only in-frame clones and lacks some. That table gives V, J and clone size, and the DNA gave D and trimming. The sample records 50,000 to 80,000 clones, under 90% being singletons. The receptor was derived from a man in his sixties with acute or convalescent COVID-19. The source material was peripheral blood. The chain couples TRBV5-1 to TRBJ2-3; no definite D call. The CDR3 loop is CASSSTDTQYF. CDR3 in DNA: TGCGCCAGCAGCTCAACAGATACGCAGTATTTT. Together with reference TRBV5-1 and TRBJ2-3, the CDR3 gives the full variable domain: KAGVTQTPRYLIKTRGQQVTLSCSPISGHRSVSWYQQTPGQGLQFLFEYFSETQRNKGNFPGRFSGRQFSNSRSEMNVSTLELGDSALYLCASSSTDTQYFGPGTRLTVL.